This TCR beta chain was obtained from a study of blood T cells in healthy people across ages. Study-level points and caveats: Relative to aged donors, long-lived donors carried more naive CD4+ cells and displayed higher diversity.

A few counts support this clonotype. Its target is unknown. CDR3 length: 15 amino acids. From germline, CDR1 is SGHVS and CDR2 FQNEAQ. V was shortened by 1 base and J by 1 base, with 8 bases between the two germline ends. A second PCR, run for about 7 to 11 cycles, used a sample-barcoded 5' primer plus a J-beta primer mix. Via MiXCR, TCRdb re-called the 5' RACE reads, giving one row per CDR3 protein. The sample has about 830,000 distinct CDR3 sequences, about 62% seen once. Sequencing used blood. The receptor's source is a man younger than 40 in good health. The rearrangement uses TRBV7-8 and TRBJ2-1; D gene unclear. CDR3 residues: CASSLVIGSYNEQFF. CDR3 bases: TGTGCCAGCAGCTTAGTTATCGGGTCCTACAATGAGCAGTTCTTC.